A selection of T cell receptor beta chains follows, all from one sample in a study of T cells after yellow fever vaccination. TCRdb independently ran MiXCR on the 5' RACE reads; one entry per CDR3 protein. The sample has tens of thousands of distinct CDR3 sequences, around 3.4% seen once; the top ten hold 0.85% to 1%. The sequencing here drew on PBMCs, either bulk or a sorted T-cell subset (CD4+, CD8+, memory, or dextramer-sorted; not recorded which), taken about 41 days after the first yellow fever vaccination. These receptors were taken from a young man who received the YFV17D yellow fever vaccine. CDR3s include the opening cysteine and the closing phenylalanine or tryptophan. The D gene is left open where the match is weak. The size of a clone is reported for some rows only, either as once, few or many, or as a class for expanded clones.

>TRBJ2-3|TRBD1|TRBV5-1|many
CASSRTGIGSDTQYF
TGCGCCAGCAGCCGGACAGGGATCGGCTCAGATACGCAGTATTTT
>TRBJ2-1|-|TRBV27|many
CASSSPGQYNEQFF
TGTGCCAGCAGTTCTCCTGGACAGTACAATGAGCAGTTCTTC
>TRBJ1-2|TRBD1|TRBV27|many
CASSSTGGYGYTF
TGTGCCAGCAGTTCTACAGGGGGCTATGGCTACACCTTC
>TRBJ2-6|-|TRBV7-2|many
CATGPSGANVLTF
TGTGCCACCGGGCCTTCAGGGGCCAACGTCCTGACTTTC
>TRBJ2-5|-|TRBV7-3|many
CASSAGPQETQYF
TGTGCCAGCAGCGCCGGGCCGCAAGAGACCCAGTACTTC
>TRBJ1-5|TRBD1|TRBV18|many
CASSNYRDRVQPQHF
TGTGCCAGCTCTAATTACCGGGACAGGGTTCAGCCCCAGCATTTT
>TRBJ2-3|-|TRBV7-2|many
CASSLKRESTDTQYF
TGTGCCAGCAGCCTGAAAAGGGAGTCCACAGATACGCAGTATTTT
>TRBJ2-5|-|TRBV12-3/TRBV12-4|many
CASSFSPRAETQYF
TGTGCCAGCAGTTTTTCCCCCAGGGCAGAGACCCAGTACTTC
>TRBJ1-1|-|TRBV12-5|-
CAGSQQANTEAFF
TGTGCTGGATCCCAACAGGCCAACACTGAAGCTTTCTTT
>TRBJ1-6|-|TRBV7-2|many
CASSFGTNYNSPLHF
TGTGCCAGCAGCTTCGGGACAAATTATAATTCACCCCTCCACTTT
>TRBJ2-5|TRBD2|TRBV11-3|many
CASSLSGTSGGAGETQYF
TGTGCCAGCAGCCTATCCGGGACTAGCGGGGGGGCGGGAGAGACCCAGTACTTC
>TRBJ2-3|-|TRBV7-6|many
CASSLGTDTQYF
TGTGCCAGCAGCTTAGGGACAGATACGCAGTATTTT
>TRBJ2-5|TRBD1|TRBV12-3/TRBV12-4|many
CASSGQVGETQYF
TGTGCCAGCAGCGGACAGGTGGGGGAGACCCAGTACTTC